Listed below are T cell receptor beta chains from one sample, sequenced in a study of blood T cells in healthy people across ages. TCRdb re-derived calls from the 5' RACE reads in MiXCR, one entry per CDR3 protein. The sample records about 1.4 million distinct CDR3 sequences, approximately 59% being singletons. Source material: blood. The receptors were gathered from a young man in good health. CDR3s include the opening cysteine and the closing phenylalanine or tryptophan. A D gene is named only where the DNA matches it firmly. Size values are once, few and many counts, or a class for expanded clones, and some rows have none.

V gene: TRBV3-1; J gene: TRBJ1-1; D gene: -; clone size: -; CDR3 DNA: TGTGCCAGCACGACAATGGGTGAAGCTTTCTTT; CDR3 protein: CASTTMGEAFF
V gene: TRBV20-1; J gene: TRBJ2-7; D gene: TRBD2; clone size: few; CDR3 DNA: TGCAGTGCTAGGAGGACTCCCGGGGGGTACGAGCAGTACTTC; CDR3 protein: CSARRTPGGYEQYF
V gene: TRBV5-1; J gene: TRBJ1-1; D gene: TRBD1; clone size: -; CDR3 DNA: TGCGCCAGCAGCTCCTCACCGGGACAGGGTGAAGCTTTCTTT; CDR3 protein: CASSSSPGQGEAFF
V gene: TRBV6-5; J gene: TRBJ2-5; D gene: -; clone size: -; CDR3 DNA: TGTGCCGGCAGAATTGGGGGGCACGGGACCCAGTACTTC; CDR3 protein: CAGRIGGHGTQYF
V gene: TRBV7-2; J gene: TRBJ2-5; D gene: -; clone size: -; CDR3 DNA: TGTGCCAGCAGCACAGGACAGGGAGGGTTGCTGGCCCAGTACTTC; CDR3 protein: CASSTGQGGLLAQYF
V gene: TRBV12-3/TRBV12-4; J gene: TRBJ2-3; D gene: TRBD2; clone size: once; CDR3 DNA: TGTGCCAGCAGTTTAGGGGCGCGGGAGATATTATATACGCAGTATTTT; CDR3 protein: CASSLGAREILYTQYF
V gene: TRBV7-9; J gene: TRBJ2-5; D gene: -; clone size: -; CDR3 DNA: TGTGCCAGCAGCCCACGAGGAGTCTCCCAAGAGACCCAGTACTTC; CDR3 protein: CASSPRGVSQETQYF
V gene: TRBV7-7; J gene: TRBJ2-5; D gene: TRBD1; clone size: -; CDR3 DNA: TGTGCTAGCAGCTTAGCGCGGTCATCGACAGGGAGAAGCCAAGAGACCCAGTACTTC; CDR3 protein: CASSLARSSTGRSQETQYF
V gene: TRBV13; J gene: TRBJ2-1; D gene: TRBD2; clone size: -; CDR3 DNA: TGTGCCAGCAGCTCGTCCGTGGCGGGAGGGCCTAACAATGAGCAGTTCTTC; CDR3 protein: CASSSSVAGGPNNEQFF
V gene: TRBV29-1; J gene: TRBJ2-7; D gene: TRBD1; clone size: -; CDR3 DNA: TGCAGCGTCGTCAGACAGGGGGCCTACGAGCAGTACTTC; CDR3 protein: CSVVRQGAYEQYF
V gene: TRBV12-3/TRBV12-4; J gene: TRBJ1-2; D gene: -; clone size: -; CDR3 DNA: TGTGCCAGCAGTCCTACAACTCCGACAGGCGAGTATGGCTACACCTTC; CDR3 protein: CASSPTTPTGEYGYTF
V gene: TRBV15; J gene: TRBJ1-4; D gene: TRBD1; clone size: few; CDR3 DNA: TGTGCCACCAGCAGTGCAGGGGGCGCGAGTGAAAAACTGTTTTTT; CDR3 protein: CATSSAGGASEKLFF
V gene: TRBV6-6; J gene: TRBJ2-1; D gene: TRBD1; clone size: -; CDR3 DNA: TGTGCCAGCAGTTCCTCGGACAGGGCAGTTAACAATGAGCAGTTCTTC; CDR3 protein: CASSSSDRAVNNEQFF
V gene: TRBV2; J gene: TRBJ2-3; D gene: -; clone size: -; CDR3 DNA: TGTGCCAGCAGTGATTTTAGCGCCTCCACAGATACGCAGTATTTT; CDR3 protein: CASSDFSASTDTQYF
V gene: TRBV5-1; J gene: TRBJ2-3; D gene: TRBD1; clone size: -; CDR3 DNA: TGCGCCAGCAGCGCACCAGGGGGCCTAGATGCAACAGATACGCAGTATTTT; CDR3 protein: CASSAPGGLDATDTQYF
V gene: TRBV5-1; J gene: TRBJ2-3; D gene: TRBD1; clone size: -; CDR3 DNA: TGCGCCAGCAGCTCAACCTACCGACAGGGGAGAGTTACCGATACGCAGTATTTT; CDR3 protein: CASSSTYRQGRVTDTQYF
V gene: TRBV7-9; J gene: TRBJ1-1; D gene: -; clone size: -; CDR3 DNA: TGTGCCAGCAGCTTAGACAGTCTGGCGAACACTGAAGCTTTCTTT; CDR3 protein: CASSLDSLANTEAFF
V gene: TRBV29-1; J gene: TRBJ1-2; D gene: -; clone size: -; CDR3 DNA: TGCAGCGTTGAGGGTGGCACTCAATATGGCTACACCTTC; CDR3 protein: CSVEGGTQYGYTF
V gene: TRBV11-2; J gene: TRBJ2-3; D gene: -; clone size: -; CDR3 DNA: TGTGCCAGCAGCTTAGATCGGGCTACTCGCACAGATACGCAGTATTTT; CDR3 protein: CASSLDRATRTDTQYF
V gene: TRBV6-1; J gene: TRBJ1-5; D gene: -; clone size: -; CDR3 DNA: TGTGCCAGCAGCAGTCGGGTCCAAAATCAGCCCCGGCATTTT; CDR3 protein: CASSSRVQNQPRHF
V gene: TRBV6-5; J gene: TRBJ2-7; D gene: -; clone size: -; CDR3 DNA: TGTGCCAGCAGTTACTTCCCCCCGGGCCGATCCTACGAGCAGTACTTC; CDR3 protein: CASSYFPPGRSYEQYF
V gene: TRBV29-1; J gene: TRBJ1-1; D gene: -; clone size: -; CDR3 DNA: TGCAGCGTTGAAGATCTTATAGGGAACACTGAAGCTTTCTTT; CDR3 protein: CSVEDLIGNTEAFF
V gene: TRBV29-1; J gene: TRBJ1-1; D gene: -; clone size: -; CDR3 DNA: TGCAGCGTCCCCGGACAGTTGATCATGAACACTGAAGCTTTCTTT; CDR3 protein: CSVPGQLIMNTEAFF
V gene: TRBV6-5; J gene: TRBJ2-7; D gene: -; clone size: few; CDR3 DNA: TGTGCCAGCATGGCCGCTGGCTCCTACGAGCAGTACTTC; CDR3 protein: CASMAAGSYEQYF
V gene: TRBV20-1; J gene: TRBJ2-7; D gene: TRBD2; clone size: few; CDR3 DNA: TGCAGTGCTAGCGGCGGGACTAGCGGGTTATACGAGCAGTACTTC; CDR3 protein: CSASGGTSGLYEQYF
V gene: TRBV27; J gene: TRBJ2-1; D gene: TRBD1; clone size: -; CDR3 DNA: TGTGCCAGCAGTGTAGGGACAGTCTCCTACAATGAGCAGTTCTTC; CDR3 protein: CASSVGTVSYNEQFF
V gene: TRBV28; J gene: TRBJ1-2; D gene: -; clone size: -; CDR3 DNA: TGTGCCAGCAGTCCTTGGGACACCCGCTTGGGTGCCTATGGCTACACCTTC; CDR3 protein: CASSPWDTRLGAYGYTF
V gene: TRBV4-1; J gene: TRBJ1-2; D gene: -; clone size: -; CDR3 DNA: TGCGCCAGCAGGCTCTATCACACAGAAAACTATGGCTACACCTTC; CDR3 protein: CASRLYHTENYGYTF
V gene: TRBV6-6; J gene: TRBJ1-1; D gene: TRBD1; clone size: -; CDR3 DNA: TGTGCCAGCAGTTACGGGGACAGAAAGAGCACTGAAGCTTTCTTT; CDR3 protein: CASSYGDRKSTEAFF
V gene: TRBV12-3/TRBV12-4; J gene: TRBJ1-4; D gene: TRBD1; clone size: -; CDR3 DNA: TGTGCCAGCAGCCCGACAGGGGGGTTGAGACTGTTTTTT; CDR3 protein: CASSPTGGLRLFF
V gene: TRBV11-2; J gene: TRBJ2-3; D gene: -; clone size: few; CDR3 DNA: TGTGCCAGCAGCTACCGTATGCAGGGGCCAGACACAGATACGCAGTATTTT; CDR3 protein: CASSYRMQGPDTDTQYF
V gene: TRBV5-1; J gene: TRBJ2-5; D gene: -; clone size: -; CDR3 DNA: TGCGCCAGCAGCGAGGACATGGAGGAGACCCAGTACTTC; CDR3 protein: CASSEDMEETQYF
V gene: TRBV4-1; J gene: TRBJ2-1; D gene: TRBD1; clone size: -; CDR3 DNA: TGCGCCAGCAGCCAACATACAGGGGGCGGGGAGCAGTTCTTC; CDR3 protein: CASSQHTGGGEQFF
V gene: TRBV2; J gene: TRBJ1-5; D gene: -; clone size: -; CDR3 DNA: TGTGCCAGCAGTGGAAAGGACGGTGGGGATCAGCCCCAGCATTTT; CDR3 protein: CASSGKDGGDQPQHF
V gene: TRBV3-1; J gene: TRBJ1-2; D gene: -; clone size: -; CDR3 DNA: TGTGCCAGCAGCCACCAAGTGGGGATCTATGGCTACACCTTC; CDR3 protein: CASSHQVGIYGYTF
V gene: TRBV20-1; J gene: TRBJ2-7; D gene: -; clone size: -; CDR3 DNA: TGCAGTGCGGTGGGCGGAGGGGGTCTGGGCGAGCAGTACTTC; CDR3 protein: CSAVGGGGLGEQYF